Listed here are 6 T cell receptor beta chains from one sample, sequenced in a study of blood T cell repertoires in COVID-19. Measured with immunoSEQ multiplex PCR; TCRdb has only the in-frame clones, and not every one. The sample has approximately 400,000 clones; around 92% are singletons. Sequenced: peripheral blood. These receptors originate from a man in his forties with acute or convalescent COVID-19.

This clone was counted a single time. The chain combines TRBV5-4 with TRBJ1-4, with 9 bases fitting TRBD1. With 5 bases clipped from V and 7 bases from J, the junction kept 6 bases outside the gene matches. The CDR3 covers 14 residues. The germline V gene encodes CDR1 SGHNT and CDR2 YYREEE (reference sequence). As DNA, the CDR3 is TGTGCCAGCAGTGTCCGGGACAGGGCTGAAAAACTGTTTTTT. Protein: CASSVRDRAEKLFF.

V and J are TRBV27 and TRBJ2-5, with 7 bases fitting TRBD2. The length of the CDR3 is 13 residues. The trim removed 3 bases at V and 5 bases at J, leaving 3 bases unmatched. Germline assignment: CDR1 MNHEY and CDR2 SMNVEV (reference sequence). The CDR3, as DNA: TGTGCCAGCAGTTTCAGGGAGGGGGAGACCCAGTACTTC. The encoded protein is CASSFREGETQYF.

This chain connects TRBV7-8 to TRBJ2-3, with 12 positions matching TRBD2. This CDR3 has 16 residues. V shed 5 bases and J 5 bases; nucleotides not matched to a gene: 8. Germline V CDR1 and CDR2: SGHVS, FQNEAQ. The CDR3 sequence is CASSPVGLAGRDTQYF. CDR3 DNA sequence: TGTGCCAGCAGCCCCGTCGGACTAGCGGGAAGAGATACGCAGTATTTT.

The chain couples TRBV9 to TRBJ2-1; 8 bases fit TRBD1. Trimming took 7 bases from V and 7 from J; bases not matched to a gene: 10. The germline CDR1 and CDR2 sequences are SGDLS and YYNGEE. The CDR3 runs to 14 residues. This CDR3 is CASGWTGQDNEQFF. Here the CDR3 DNA reads TGTGCCAGCGGATGGACAGGGCAGGATAATGAGCAGTTCTTC.

The V gene is TRBV10-1, the J gene TRBJ2-2; TRBD1 matches at 7 bases. Looked up from germline, CDR1 is WNHNN and CDR2 is SYGVQD (reference sequence). The CDR3 loop spans 15 amino acids. V shed 3 bases and J 3 bases; nucleotides not matched to a gene: 4. The CDR3 loop is CASSETGVHTGELFF. In DNA form, the CDR3 reads TGCGCCAGCAGTGAAACAGGGGTTCACACCGGGGAGCTGTTTTTT.

The CDR3 region is CASAKLAATYNEQFF. In DNA form, the CDR3 reads TGTGCCAGCGCTAAACTAGCGGCTACCTACAATGAGCAGTTCTTC. The chain carries TRBV9 and TRBJ2-1; TRBD2 agrees at 8 bases. CDR3 length equals 15 residues. Losses at the gene ends were 7 bases for V and 2 bases for J; bases not matched to a gene: 8. Germline V lookup: CDR1 SGDLS, CDR2 YYNGEE.